A single sample gave rise to the 16 T cell receptor beta chains below, sequenced in a study of blood T cells in healthy people across ages. The second PCR ran about 6 to 11 cycles with a sample-barcoded 5' primer and J-beta primers. A single record per CDR3 protein comes from TCRdb applying MiXCR to the 5' RACE reads. The repertoire holds about 840,000 distinct CDR3 sequences, with almost 30% as singletons. These data were also reused for a study on T cells of mothers and their children.

Sequenced: blood. The receptors come from a woman in her thirties or forties in good health.

Many counts were recorded for this clonotype. The V gene is TRBV9, the J gene TRBJ2-7, with D possibly matching TRBD2 (6 bases). This CDR3 has 15 residues. V shed 0 bases and J shed 7 bases, with 17 bases lying between them. Looked up from germline, CDR1 is SGDLS and CDR2 is YYNGEE. CDR3 region: CASSVADAGRGEQYF. CDR3 in DNA: TGTGCCAGCAGCGTAGCTGACGCAGGCCGGGGGGAGCAGTACTTC.

Details on this clonotype: Its ends do not fully match the called genes, so a read error is possible. J is TRBJ1-4 and V is TRBV6-5; TRBD1 might be the D (5 bases). The CDR3 is 14 residues long. Germline V gene data show CDR1 as MNHEY and CDR2 as SVGAGI. The CDR3 bases are TGTGCCAGCAGAGGGGACGGTTTTAATGAAAAACGGTTTTTT. Protein sequence: CASRGDGFNEKRFF.

Regarding this clonotype: One base away lies a much larger clone, so this may be a sequencing read error. The CDR3 is CASSLGSLGYNERFF. CDR3 bases: TGTGCCAGCAGTTTGGGCTCCCTAGGCTACAATGAGCGGTTCTTC. This chain connects TRBV12-3 or TRBV12-4 to TRBJ2-1; D is unresolved. This CDR3 has 15 residues.

This clonotype is a singleton in its sample. A single base separates this from a much larger clone, so it may be a read error. The rearrangement joins TRBV7-9 to TRBJ2-1, with 9 bases identical to TRBD1. The ends lost 4 bases at V and 10 bases at J; junction bases unmatched: 14. The CDR3 runs to 16 residues. Per the germline V gene, CDR1 is SEHNR and CDR2 is FQNEAQ (reference sequence). The DNA for the CDR3 is TGTGCCAGCAGCTACGGGACAGGGACCTACACCTACGAGCAGTTCTTC. Protein: CASSYGTGTYTYEQFF.

The CDR3 loop reads CAWSAVDRVFEKLFF. The DNA of the CDR3 is TGTGCCTGGAGTGCCGTCGACAGGGTGTTTGAAAAACTGTTTTTT. The chain is built from TRBV30 and TRBJ1-4, with 7 nucleotides matching TRBD1. Looked up from germline, CDR1 is GTSNPN and CDR2 is SVGIG (reference sequence). The CDR3 totals 15 residues. Germline trimming cut 1 base from V and 7 bases from J; bases unmatched to any gene: 9.

In its sample, this clonotype was seen a few times. The V call is TRBV7-2, the J call TRBJ2-4; 11 bases align to TRBD1. This CDR3 is 14 amino acids long. With V trimmed by 1 base and J by 9 bases, 2 bases remained unmatched. CDR1 is SGHTA and CDR2 is FQGNSA in the germline V gene. CDR3 loop: CASSLGTGGGIQYF. The CDR3 nucleotides read TGTGCCAGCAGCTTAGGGACAGGGGGCGGCATTCAGTACTTC.

Concerning this clonotype: With a much larger clone just one base away, this may be a read error. The J gene is TRBJ2-5, the V gene TRBV7-9; D might be TRBD1 (5 bases). Looked up from germline, CDR1 is SEHNR and CDR2 is FQNEAQ (reference sequence). This CDR3 is built from 14 residues. V lost 6 bases to trimming and J lost 11 bases, with 22 bases between them. Here the CDR3 reads CASRDGARGNEQYF. The CDR3 DNA sequence: TGTGCCAGCAGGGATGGGGCTCGCGGAAATGAGCAGTACTTC.

This clonotype was counted a few times. The chain combines TRBV2 with TRBJ1-5; D remains ambiguous. Germline-derived CDR1 and CDR2 are SNHLY and FYNNEI. CDR3 length: 16 amino acids. V lost 4 bases and J 6 bases, leaving 19 bases between the germline ends. The CDR3 reads CASSVGFPGDGQPQHF. As DNA, the CDR3 is TGTGCCAGCAGTGTGGGATTTCCAGGTGACGGTCAGCCCCAGCATTTT.

This clonotype was recorded a few times. The CDR3 sequence is CASSWGTGGPHNEQFF. The CDR3 coding sequence is TGTGCCAGCAGTTGGGGCACGGGGGGGCCCCACAATGAGCAGTTCTTC. The V and J genes are TRBV12-3 or TRBV12-4 and TRBJ2-1; TRBD2 matches at 8 bases. This CDR3 spans 16 amino acids. V dropped 4 bases and J dropped 5; count of bases not matched to a gene: 10.

The sample holds many counts of this clonotype. In DNA form, the CDR3 reads TGCAGTGCTAGAGGGCTGGGGACTAGCGGGGGCAGCACAGATACGCAGTATTTT. It specifies CSARGLGTSGGSTDTQYF. The rearrangement joins TRBV20-1 to TRBJ2-3; 14 bases line up with TRBD2. This CDR3 is 18 amino acids long. Germline V gives CDR1 DFQATT, CDR2 SNEGSKA (reference sequence). The V and J ends lost 1 base and 0 bases, in that order; junction bases with no gene match: 6.

This clonotype was observed a handful of times. CDR3 coding DNA: TGTGCCACCAGTGATCTGGGGACAGACTACCTCAATCAGCCCCAGCATTTT. As protein: CATSDLGTDYLNQPQHF. This chain links TRBV24-1 with TRBJ1-5, with TRBD1 identical over 7 bases. This CDR3 region has 17 residues. Germline CDR1 reads KGHDR; CDR2 reads SFDVKD. With 3 bases clipped from V and 3 bases from J, the junction kept 10 bases outside the gene matches.

V is TRBV5-1 and J is TRBJ2-1, with 7 bases aligning to TRBD1. Trimming removed 3 bases from V and 3 bases from J; junction bases left unmatched: 12. CDR1 is SGHRS, CDR2 YFSETQ, per germline. This CDR3 contains 17 residues. The CDR3 sequence: CASSSTLMTGFYNEQFF. The DNA of the CDR3 is TGCGCCAGCAGCTCGACCCTAATGACAGGGTTCTACAATGAGCAGTTCTTC.

J is TRBJ2-7 and V is TRBV6-2 or TRBV6-3; TRBD2 agrees at 7 bases. Germline assignment: CDR1 MNHEY and CDR2 SVGEGT. After removal of 7 bases from V and 2 bases from J, the junction contained 2 bases not matched to a gene. This CDR3 comprises 12 residues. CDR3 DNA: TGTGCCAGCACACGGGGGGCCTACGAGCAGTACTTC. As protein: CASTRGAYEQYF.

This clonotype has a count of ten or more. The chain has TRBV11-2 and TRBJ2-3, with D possibly called TRBD1 or TRBD2 (5 bases each). The V end lost 5 bases, the J end lost 6 bases, and 15 bases lay between the germline ends. The germline V gene has CDR1 SGHAT and CDR2 FQNNGV. The CDR3 has 14 amino acids. The CDR3 sequence: CASSPLRGRDTQYF. As DNA, the CDR3 is TGTGCCAGCAGCCCCCTTCGGGGCCGGGATACGCAGTATTTT.

This clonotype was seen at least ten times. The chain joins TRBV9 to TRBJ2-7, with D perhaps being TRBD1 or TRBD2 (5 bases each). Deletions cut 3 bases from V and 3 bases from J, with 16 bases between. The germline gives CDR1 SGDLS, CDR2 YYNGEE. The CDR3 is 15 amino acids. This CDR3 is CASSAGTGPFYEQYF. Here the CDR3 DNA reads TGTGCCAGCAGCGCAGGGACGGGGCCTTTCTACGAGCAGTACTTC.

This sequence joins TRBV3-1 and TRBJ2-2; unclear D gene. The CDR3 sequence is 15 residues long. Per germline, CDR1 LGHDT and CDR2 YNNKEL (reference sequence). The germline V and J ends were trimmed by 1 base and 0 bases, with 6 bases remaining between them. The DNA of the CDR3 is TGTGCCAGCAGCCAAGGATCTGCGAACACCGGGGAGCTGTTTTTT. Its protein is CASSQGSANTGELFF.